The clone carrying this TCR beta chain was observed a few times. Its antigen is not identified. This entry comes from a study of post-analysis software for immune sequencing data. Study as a whole: Secondary progressive, relapsing-remitting and progressive-relapsing multiple sclerosis were among the included disease courses.

Germline V lookup: CDR1 SGHVS, CDR2 FNYEAQ. This CDR3 spans 15 amino acids. V lost 3 bases to trimming and J lost 4 bases; unmatched junction nucleotides: 6. Every TCR beta cDNA library bore unique molecular identifiers. MiXCR, run by TCRdb on the PCR reads, gives a single entry per CDR3 protein. Of about 770,000 distinct CDR3 sequences listed, more than 45% are singletons. Overall study findings and caveats: Included in a set of about 5 TRBV segments more frequent in patients than controls were TRBV5-6, TRBV5-1 and TRBV20-1. Co-batched samples clustered tightly together by F measure.

The origin of this receptor is a girl between 5 and 17 years old with multiple sclerosis. The gene calls are TRBV7-6 and TRBJ2-1, with 7 nucleotides matching TRBD2. What was sequenced was blood. The CDR3 nucleotides read TGTGCCAGCAGCTTTTACGGGGGGATGTACAATGAGCAGTTCTTC. Translating gives CASSFYGGMYNEQFF.